The 25 T cell receptor beta chains presented below share a single source sample, sequenced in a study of T cells expressing NK-cell markers. TCRdb reworked the 5' RACE reads into one entry per CDR3 protein, no DNA. The repertoire table contains about 30,000 distinct CDR3 sequences. Material for sequencing was blood T cells: a sorted CD56 or NKG2C T cell subset, CD4+ or CD8+ T cells, or bulk PBMC T cells (not recorded which). The receptors here all came from a woman aged 18 to 75 in good health.

J is TRBJ2-1 and V is TRBV27; without DNA, the TCRdb call of TRBD2 cannot be checked. Germline V CDR1 and CDR2: MNHEY, SMNVEV (reference sequence). The CDR3 length is 18 residues. This CDR3 is CASSFHPRLDSSYNEQFF.

J is TRBJ2-1 and V is TRBV28; the D gene TCRdb calls, TRBD2, cannot be checked with no DNA. This CDR3 contains 15 residues. The germline V gene encodes CDR1 MDHEN and CDR2 SYDVKM. CDR3: CASSLTSPLPNEQFF.

V is TRBV20-1 and J is TRBJ1-6. CDR3 size: 14 residues. Per the germline V gene, CDR1 is DFQATT and CDR2 is SNEGSKA (reference sequence). The CDR3 loop reads CSASGGRYNSPLHF.

The chain links TRBV6-6 to TRBJ2-4. This CDR3 region has 12 residues. Germline lookup yields CDR1 MNHNY and CDR2 SVGAGI (reference sequence). The CDR3 sequence is CASSYSKGHKYF.

The V gene is TRBV9, the J gene TRBJ2-1; without DNA, the TCRdb call of TRBD1 cannot be checked. The CDR3 runs 14 residues. The germline CDR1 and CDR2 sequences are SGDLS and YYNGEE. This chain's CDR3 is CASSVSSGANEQFF.

The chain employs TRBV5-6 and TRBJ1-5; TCRdb calls TRBD1, which cannot be checked without DNA. Germline V gene data show CDR1 as SGHDT and CDR2 as YYEEEE. The CDR3 is 17 amino acids. CDR3 sequence reads: CASSNWGAGGDGQPQHF.

The genes are TRBV5-1 and TRBJ2-3; the TRBD1 assignment by TCRdb is unverifiable without DNA. The CDR3 has 16 amino acids. CDR1 and CDR2 from the germline V gene are SGHRS and YFSETQ. This chain's CDR3 is CASSSDRGALTDTQYF.

The gene calls are TRBV19 and TRBJ1-6; as DNA is missing, the TRBD1 call by TCRdb cannot be tested. The CDR3 spans 14 residues. Germline V lookup: CDR1 LNHDA, CDR2 SQIVND (reference sequence). The chain's CDR3 is CASNPGQGNSPLHF. Looking up the rest from reference TRBV19 and TRBJ1-6 gives the full variable domain: DGGITQSPKYLFRKEGQNVTLSCEQNLNHDAMYWYRQDPGQGLRLIYYSQIVNDFQKGDIAEGYSVSREKKESFPLTVTSAQKNPTAFYLCASNPGQGNSPLHFGNGTRLTVT.

J is TRBJ2-1 and V is TRBV19; TCRdb reports TRBD1, a call that lacks DNA to check it against. The CDR3 runs to 14 residues. The V gene's germline CDR1 is LNHDA and CDR2 SQIVND (reference sequence). CDR3 residues: CASTEGQASDEQFF.

V gene TRBV27 combines with J gene TRBJ2-7. This CDR3 region has 14 residues. From germline, CDR1 is MNHEY and CDR2 SMNVEV (reference sequence). CDR3 amino acids: CASSFSLTYYEQYF.

The V gene is TRBV28, the J gene TRBJ2-5; TCRdb outputs TRBD2, but without DNA this stays unchecked. Germline V gene data show CDR1 as MDHEN and CDR2 as SYDVKM. The CDR3 contains 15 residues. The CDR3: CASRREGRIQETQYF.

The genes are TRBV15 and TRBJ1-2. The CDR3 is 14 residues long. CDR1 is LNHNV, CDR2 YYDKDF, per germline (reference sequence). The CDR3 here is CATSRDGALYGYTF.

The chain combines TRBV7-6 with TRBJ1-1; the TCRdb call, TRBD1, lacks DNA for checking. CDR1 and CDR2 (germline): SGHVS, FNYEAQ. The CDR3 spans 14 residues. This CDR3 is CASSLGAENTEAFF.

The chain joins TRBV15 to TRBJ2-4; the TCRdb call, TRBD2, lacks DNA for checking. The CDR3 is made up of 16 amino acids. From germline, CDR1 is LNHNV and CDR2 YYDKDF (reference sequence). The CDR3 here is CATSRDLSKAKNIQYF.

The rearrangement uses TRBV7-2 and TRBJ1-1. Germline V lookup: CDR1 SGHTA, CDR2 FQGNSA. The CDR3 length is 13 residues. The CDR3: CASSLGSIDEAFF.

J is TRBJ1-4 and V is TRBV5-1; TCRdb calls TRBD1, which cannot be checked without DNA. This CDR3 has 15 amino acids. In germline, CDR1 is SGHRS, CDR2 YFSETQ. CDR3 sequence: CASSVTGSTNEKLFF.

The chain is built from TRBV7-9 and TRBJ1-1; TCRdb lists TRBD1, though no DNA is available to test this call. The V gene's germline CDR1 is SEHNR and CDR2 FQNEAQ (reference sequence). The CDR3 is 13 amino acids. The CDR3 sequence is CASSRTEGTEAFF.

The chain joins TRBV7-9 to TRBJ2-5; TCRdb's D call of TRBD2 is untestable without DNA. This CDR3 region has 16 residues. Germline CDR1 SEHNR, CDR2 FQNEAQ (reference sequence). The CDR3 here is CASSLPTSGGQETQYF.

V and J are TRBV29-1 and TRBJ2-3. Germline values: CDR1 SQVTM, CDR2 ANQGSEA. The CDR3 loop spans 12 amino acids. The CDR3 is CSVENSADTQYF.

The chain links TRBV12-3 or TRBV12-4 to TRBJ2-3; without DNA, the TCRdb call of TRBD2 cannot be checked. This CDR3 contains 15 residues. The CDR3 here is CASRGLAGMADTQYF.

The V call is TRBV6-5, the J call TRBJ1-5; TCRdb indicates TRBD1, and absent DNA this call remains unverified. Germline V gene data show CDR1 as MNHEY and CDR2 as SVGAGI. The length of the CDR3 is 15 residues. The CDR3 reads CASSYPGYSNQPQHF.

The chain recombines TRBV6-4 with TRBJ2-1; TCRdb designates TRBD2, a call that cannot be tested without DNA. Germline CDR1 reads MRHNA; CDR2 reads SNTAGT. The CDR3 has 16 amino acids. This chain's CDR3 is CASSDSGLATYNEQFF.

The V call is TRBV28, the J call TRBJ2-7; TCRdb calls TRBD2, which cannot be checked without DNA. Germline V lookup: CDR1 MDHEN, CDR2 SYDVKM. The CDR3 runs to 16 residues. CDR3 sequence reads: CASSSPSGRYSYEQYF.

The V and J genes are TRBV27 and TRBJ2-5. There are 15 residues in the CDR3. Germline CDR1 reads MNHEY; CDR2 reads SMNVEV (reference sequence). CDR3 protein: CASSLGTQAQETQYF.

The chain employs TRBV28 and TRBJ1-5; TCRdb indicates TRBD1, and absent DNA this call remains unverified. The CDR3 runs to 15 residues. CDR1 and CDR2 (germline): MDHEN, SYDVKM. The CDR3 loop is CASSLWGTSNQPQHF.